Shown below are 26 T cell receptor beta chains from a single sample sequenced in a study of T-cell reconstitution after alpha-beta-depleted transplantation in children. Unique molecular identifiers were incorporated into the prepared TCRbeta library. TCRdb re-called the PCR reads through MiXCR, storing one row per CDR3 protein. This repertoire shows around 410,000 distinct CDR3 sequences, 11% found once; its top ten account for roughly 5%. The sample was PBMCs from the stem cell graft donor, taken from the stem cell graft. These receptors came from a human donor who donated a stem cell graft to a child with acute myeloid leukemia.

The chain recombines TRBV12-5 with TRBJ2-5, with 10 bases matching TRBD2. Per the germline V gene, CDR1 is LGHNT and CDR2 is FRNRAP. J was trimmed by 2 bases and V by 1 base; bases with no gene match: 7. This CDR3 comprises 17 residues. CDR3 sequence reads: CASGLARTSGAQETQYF. For the CDR3, the DNA is TGTGCTAGTGGTTTGGCCAGGACTAGCGGAGCACAAGAGACCCAGTACTTC. Variable domain in full (rest from reference TRBV12-5 and TRBJ2-5): DARVTQTPRHKVTEMGQEVTMRCQPILGHNTVFWYRQTMMQGLELLAYFRNRAPLDDSGMPKDRFSAEMPDATLATLKIQPSEPRDSAVYFCASGLARTSGAQETQYFGPGTRLLVL.

This clonotype has only a few counts. The chain uses TRBV20-1 and TRBJ2-7, with TRBD2 matching over 8 bases. CDR1 DFQATT and CDR2 SNEGSKA come from the germline V gene (reference sequence). The CDR3 is 13 amino acids. The V segment lost 5 bases and the J segment 6 bases; nucleotides outside the gene matches: 9. This CDR3 reads CSAWGLVLGEQYF. Written as DNA, the CDR3 is TGCAGTGCTTGGGGACTAGTGCTTGGCGAGCAGTACTTC.

A note on this clonotype: At one end the junction does not follow the germline gene, possibly because of a read error. For the CDR3, the DNA is TGCAGCGTTGAGCCAACGTCTGGAAACACCATGTATTTT. Its protein product is CSVEPTSGNTMYF. The gene calls are TRBV29-1 and TRBJ1-3; D gene uncertain. This CDR3 spans 13 amino acids. Germline assignment: CDR1 SQVTM and CDR2 ANQGSEA.

The rearrangement links TRBV20-1 to TRBJ2-3; D not resolved. Trimming took off 3 bases at V and 0 bases at J, with 10 bases between the two ends. CDR3 length equals 14 residues. The germline gives CDR1 DFQATT, CDR2 SNEGSKA (reference sequence). The CDR3 DNA is TGCAGTGCTAGCGTCCAACCTAGCACAGATACGCAGTATTTT. This translates into CSASVQPSTDTQYF.

The rearrangement uses TRBV7-3 and TRBJ1-6; D unclear. CDR1 is SGHTA, CDR2 FQGTGA, per germline. This CDR3 has 13 residues. Trimming pared 1 base from V and 8 bases from J, leaving 6 bases between. The CDR3 nucleotides read TGTGCCAGCAGCTTAAGCCCTGATTCACCCCTCCACTTT. This sequence encodes CASSLSPDSPLHF.

Only a few counts were recorded for this clonotype. This chain joins TRBV15 and TRBJ1-5; 9 bases match TRBD1. The CDR3 has 18 amino acids. Losses at the gene ends were 0 bases for V and 0 bases for J; bases not matched to a gene: 6. Germline CDR1 is LNHNV and CDR2 is YYDKDF (reference sequence). For the CDR3, the DNA is TGTGCCACCAGCAGAGACTTAGACAGGGGGTATAGCAATCAGCCCCAGCATTTT. Protein sequence: CATSRDLDRGYSNQPQHF.

As concerns this clonotype: This could be a read error, since a much larger clone is one nucleotide away. This rearrangement joins TRBV14 to TRBJ2-1; TRBD1 agrees at 10 bases. Germline CDR1 is SGHDN and CDR2 is FVKESK. With 6 bases clipped from V and 10 bases from J, the junction kept 15 bases outside the gene matches. CDR3 length: 16 residues. As DNA, the CDR3 is TGTGCCAGCAGTGATTTGACAGGGGGCAGCGCGGGGGAGCAGTTCTTC. This codes for CASSDLTGGSAGEQFF.

This clonotype was counted ten times or more. V gene TRBV9 combines with J gene TRBJ1-2; a weak D match, TRBD1 (6 bases). Germline V CDR1 and CDR2: SGDLS, YYNGEE. The CDR3 is 15 amino acids. Trimming shortened V by 0 bases and J by 7 bases, and 16 bases separated the two germline ends. CDR3 residues: CASSVVVEPGAGYTF. CDR3 nucleotides: TGTGCCAGCAGCGTAGTTGTGGAGCCGGGGGCTGGCTACACCTTC. The full variable domain, completed using reference TRBV9 and TRBJ1-2, is DSGVTQTPKHLITATGQRVTLRCSPRSGDLSVYWYQQSLDQGLQFLIQYYNGEERAKGNILERFSAQQFPDLHSELNLSSLELGDSALYFCASSVVVEPGAGYTFGSGTRLTVV.

This chain joins TRBV6-7 and TRBJ2-1, with TRBD1 identical over 7 bases. TRBV6-7 is filed as an ORF, its function uncertain. The CDR3 loop spans 16 amino acids. Here the CDR3 DNA reads TGTGCTAGAGATGAGCCAGGGGGTACCGCTTGGAATGAGCAGTTCTTC. This translates into CARDEPGGTAWNEQFF.

The V and J genes are TRBV11-2 and TRBJ2-7; possibly TRBD1 or TRBD2 for D (5 bases each). The CDR3 contains 15 residues. Germline lookup yields CDR1 SGHAT and CDR2 FQNNGV. The V end lost 5 bases, the J end lost 4 bases, and 18 bases lay between the germline ends. CDR3 protein: CASSPTALGDYEQYF. CDR3 bases: TGTGCCAGCAGCCCGACAGCTCTGGGAGATTACGAGCAGTACTTC. The entire variable domain, with the rest obtained from reference TRBV11-2 and TRBJ2-7, is as follows: EAGVAQSPRYKIIEKRQSVAFWCNPISGHATLYWYQQILGQGPKLLIQFQNNGVVDDSQLPKDRFSAERLKGVDSTLKIQPAKLEDSAVYLCASSPTALGDYEQYFGPGTRLTVT.

The J gene is TRBJ2-2, the V gene TRBV11-2; 14 bases agree with TRBD2. Germline V CDR1 and CDR2: SGHAT, FQNNGV. V dropped 5 bases and J dropped 6; count of bases not matched to a gene: 11. The CDR3 covers 18 residues. Here the CDR3 DNA reads TGTGCCAGCAGCCCCCGACCAGGACTAGCGGGAGGTGCCGGGGAGCTGTTTTTT. Protein product: CASSPRPGLAGGAGELFF. The full variable domain, completed using reference TRBV11-2 and TRBJ2-2, is EAGVAQSPRYKIIEKRQSVAFWCNPISGHATLYWYQQILGQGPKLLIQFQNNGVVDDSQLPKDRFSAERLKGVDSTLKIQPAKLEDSAVYLCASSPRPGLAGGAGELFFGEGSRLTVL.

The V and J genes are TRBV4-3 and TRBJ2-7; TRBD2 matches at 7 bases. The CDR3 runs to 15 residues. In germline, CDR1 is LGHNA, CDR2 YSLEER. The trim removed 3 bases at V and 0 bases at J, leaving 5 bases unmatched. CDR3: CASSQSSGRSYEQYF. The CDR3 DNA reads TGCGCCAGCAGCCAGAGTAGCGGGCGCTCCTACGAGCAGTACTTC.

The chain carries TRBV5-1 and TRBJ2-2; 8 bases line up with TRBD2. The CDR3 runs to 15 residues. Germline lookup yields CDR1 SGHRS and CDR2 YFSETQ. V shed 5 bases and J 4 bases; nucleotides not matched to a gene: 7. The CDR3 DNA reads TGCGCCAGCAGAGTGACGGGGGGGCTCACCGGGGAGCTGTTTTTT. Translation gives CASRVTGGLTGELFF.

The table lists this clonotype with a few counts. The CDR3 region has the DNA TGCGCCAGCAGCTTGGTCGGAGGGAAGCTTGGCTACACCTTC. As protein: CASSLVGGKLGYTF. The rearrangement links TRBV5-1 to TRBJ1-2, with D uncertain. Germline V gene sequence: CDR1 SGHRS, CDR2 YFSETQ. The CDR3 has 14 residues. Trimming cost V 0 bases and J 7 bases, with 13 bases left between them.

This clonotype was seen a handful of times. Here the CDR3 reads CASSASRGPSEQFF. As DNA, the CDR3 is TGTGCCAGCAGCGCGTCCAGGGGCCCCAGTGAGCAGTTCTTC. The chain carries TRBV7-2 and TRBJ2-1, with D perhaps matching TRBD1 (6 bases). The germline gives CDR1 SGHTA, CDR2 FQGNSA. Trimming shortened V by 5 bases and J by 9 bases, and 17 bases separated the two germline ends. CDR3 size: 14 residues. The variable domain in full, with the rest retrieved from reference TRBV7-2 and TRBJ2-1, is GAGVSQSPSNKVTEKGKDVELRCDPISGHTALYWYRQSLGQGLEFLIYFQGNSAPDKSGLPSDRFSAERTGGSVSTLTIQRTQQEDSAVYLCASSASRGPSEQFFGPGTRLTVL.

This clonotype appeared many times. The V call is TRBV5-1, the J call TRBJ2-1; D gene ambiguous. This CDR3 is built from 14 residues. V was trimmed by 2 bases and J by 1 base, leaving 7 bases between them. Germline CDR1 and CDR2: SGHRS and YFSETQ. The CDR3 DNA reads TGCGCCAGCAGCTTTGGGAATTCCTACAATGAGCAGTTCTTC. Amino acid sequence: CASSFGNSYNEQFF.

This clonotype came up a few times. This chain joins TRBV18 and TRBJ2-5; no reliable D call. V lost 4 bases and J 5 bases, leaving 11 bases between the germline ends. CDR1 KGHSH and CDR2 LQKENI come from the germline V gene. CDR3 length: 13 amino acids. This CDR3 is CASSRAAWETQYF. The CDR3 coding sequence is TGTGCCAGCTCACGAGCCGCCTGGGAGACCCAGTACTTC.

This clonotype was seen a handful of times. The J gene is TRBJ2-6, the V gene TRBV5-1; 12 nucleotides agree with TRBD1. The CDR3 spans 19 residues. Germline values: CDR1 SGHRS, CDR2 YFSETQ. Trimming cost V 4 bases and J 1 base; bases outside gene matches: 9. The CDR3 sequence is CASSPTPGQGASGANVLTF. The CDR3 region has the DNA TGCGCCAGCAGCCCAACACCGGGACAGGGGGCGTCTGGGGCCAACGTCCTGACTTTC.

In its sample, this clonotype was seen a few times. The gene calls are TRBV10-1 and TRBJ2-7, with D perhaps matching TRBD1 (7 bases). The V end lost 8 bases, the J end lost 1 base, and 30 bases lay between the germline ends. Germline V CDR1 and CDR2: WNHNN, SYGVQD (reference sequence). The CDR3 extends over 19 amino acids. CDR3 nucleotide sequence: TGCGCCAGCGCATCTCAGAACCATTCACAGGGGACTGGATCCTACGAGCAGTACGTC. It translates to CASASQNHSQGTGSYEQYV.

The chain links TRBV29-1 to TRBJ2-1; 8 bases agree with TRBD2. The CDR3 has 14 amino acids. From germline, CDR1 is SQVTM and CDR2 ANQGSEA. The junction had 6 bases not matched to a gene; V was cut back by 6 bases and J by 2 bases. The CDR3 region is CSVLSGGPYNEQFF. CDR3 DNA sequence: TGCAGCGTCCTAAGCGGGGGCCCCTACAATGAGCAGTTCTTC.

In this sample, this clonotype turned up many times. This rearrangement joins TRBV29-1 to TRBJ2-5; the match to TRBD2 covers 11 bases. This CDR3 has 14 residues. Germline loops: CDR1 SQVTM, CDR2 ANQGSEA. J gave up 5 bases and V 6 bases, and 8 bases lay outside the gene matches. The CDR3 spells CSVLLAGVEETQYF. CDR3 bases: TGCAGCGTCTTACTAGCGGGAGTAGAGGAGACCCAGTACTTC.

In the case of this clonotype: At one end, the junction sequence differs from germline, possibly due to a read error. The chain carries TRBV27 and TRBJ2-1; no clear D. The CDR3 contains 14 residues. The germline gives CDR1 MNHEY, CDR2 SMNVEV (reference sequence). CDR3 residues: CASSSLNSDPIEIF. As DNA, the CDR3 is TGTGCCAGCAGTAGCCTCAATTCTGACCCCATTGAGATCTTC.

The chain links TRBV7-3 to TRBJ2-1; possible D gene TRBD2, 6 bases. The ends were cut back, 1 base at V and 4 bases at J, with 14 bases in the middle. Germline V lookup: CDR1 SGHTA, CDR2 FQGTGA. CDR3 length: 16 residues. The CDR3 DNA reads TGTGCCAGCAGCTTAAGTCTGGGGGGTCGTTACAATGAGCAGTTCTTC. Translating gives CASSLSLGGRYNEQFF.

The chain combines TRBV3-1 with TRBJ2-7, with 14 bases aligning to TRBD2. Germline CDR1 is LGHDT and CDR2 is YNNKEL (reference sequence). The CDR3 consists of 16 residues. V lost 4 bases and J lost 6; bases outside the gene matches: 8. The CDR3 loop reads CASSPGLAGGRGEQYF. The CDR3 DNA reads TGTGCCAGCAGCCCCGGACTAGCGGGAGGTAGAGGCGAGCAGTACTTC.

The chain employs TRBV20-1 and TRBJ2-3, with D possibly being TRBD1 (5 bases). Germline V lookup: CDR1 DFQATT, CDR2 SNEGSKA (reference sequence). The V and J ends lost 6 bases and 2 bases respectively, with 18 bases between them. The length of the CDR3 is 15 residues. The CDR3 region is CSAPRWGGNTDTQYF. CDR3 nucleotide sequence: TGCAGTGCGCCCCGGTGGGGCGGTAACACAGATACGCAGTATTTT.

This clonotype was picked up a small number of times. The J gene is TRBJ2-1, the V gene TRBV5-1, with 13 bases aligning to TRBD2. This CDR3 is 20 amino acids long. V was pared by 3 bases and J by 0 bases, with 12 bases of the junction left unmatched. Looked up from germline, CDR1 is SGHRS and CDR2 is YFSETQ. The DNA of the CDR3 is TGCGCCAGCAGCTCCGTCGGGACTAGCGGGATGATAAGCTCCTACAATGAGCAGTTCTTC. Translating it yields CASSSVGTSGMISSYNEQFF.